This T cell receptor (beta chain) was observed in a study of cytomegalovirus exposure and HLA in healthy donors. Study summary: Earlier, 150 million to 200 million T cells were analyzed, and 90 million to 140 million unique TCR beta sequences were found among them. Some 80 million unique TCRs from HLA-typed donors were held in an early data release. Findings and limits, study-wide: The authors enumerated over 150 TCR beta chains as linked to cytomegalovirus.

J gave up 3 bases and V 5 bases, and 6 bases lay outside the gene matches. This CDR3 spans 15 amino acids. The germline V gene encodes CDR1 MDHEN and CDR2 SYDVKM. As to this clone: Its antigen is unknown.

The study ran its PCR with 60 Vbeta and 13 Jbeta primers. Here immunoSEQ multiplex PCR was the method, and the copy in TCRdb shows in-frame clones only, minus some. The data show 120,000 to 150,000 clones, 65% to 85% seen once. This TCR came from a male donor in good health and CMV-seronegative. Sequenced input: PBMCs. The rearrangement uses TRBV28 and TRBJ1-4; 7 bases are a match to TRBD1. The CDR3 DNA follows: TGTGCCAGCAGTGTCCCGGGACAGCCTAATGAAAAACTGTTTTTT. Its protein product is CASSVPGQPNEKLFF.